This T cell receptor (beta chain) emerged from a study of blood T cell repertoires in COVID-19. Germline V gives CDR1 MGHDK, CDR2 SYGVNS. Germline trimming cut 5 bases from V and 7 bases from J; bases unmatched to any gene: 9. The CDR3 is 15 amino acids. Only in-frame clones appear in the TCRdb table, and some are missing; sequencing was by immunoSEQ multiplex PCR. In the table there are 250,000 or so clones, approximately 88% of which are singletons. The sequencing input was PBMCs or T cells enriched from blood (not recorded which). This sequence joins TRBV25-1 and TRBJ2-1; 9 bases are a match to TRBD2. The sequence was obtained from a woman in her 30s who had been exposed to COVID-19. CDR3 sequence (DNA): TGTGCCAGCAGTAGGCGGGAGGGCCGATGGAATGAGCAGTTCTTC. This sequence encodes CASSRREGRWNEQFF.